The rows below give T cell receptor beta chains drawn from one sample of a study of T-cell memory formation after mild COVID-19. TCRdb reprocessed the 5' RACE reads with MiXCR, giving one entry per CDR3 protein. The sample lists roughly 250,000 distinct CDR3 sequences, over 15% occurring once. The sample was PBMCs or a T cell subset sorted from them (not recorded which). Receptors originate from a man aged 18 to 30 who had mild COVID-19 (a few samples of this study predate the infection). Cell type and time point are not known. Both conserved end residues are part of each CDR3. Each record gives: D gene, clone size, J gene, V gene, CDR3 protein, CDR3 DNA. D genes are given only for firm matches. Only part of the rows carry a size: once, few, many, or a class if the clone is expanded.

D: .; size: .; J: TRBJ2-2; V: TRBV12-3/TRBV12-4; CDR3: CASQGTANTGELFF; DNA: TGTGCCAGTCAGGGGACCGCGAACACCGGGGAGCTGTTTTTT
D: .; size: few; J: TRBJ2-2; V: TRBV6-2/TRBV6-3; CDR3: CASSYLIRNTGELFF; DNA: TGTGCCAGCAGTTATCTGATACGGAACACCGGGGAGCTGTTTTTT
D: TRBD1; size: many; J: TRBJ2-1; V: TRBV13; CDR3: CASSLETGTGEKQFF; DNA: TGTGCCAGCAGCTTAGAAACCGGGACAGGGGAGAAGCAGTTCTTC
D: .; size: .; J: TRBJ2-2; V: TRBV18; CDR3: CASSGPTEANTGELFF; DNA: TGTGCCAGCTCAGGGCCGACGGAAGCGAACACCGGGGAGCTGTTTTTT
D: .; size: few; J: TRBJ1-1; V: TRBV27; CDR3: CASSPRGGSNTEAFF; DNA: TGTGCCAGCAGCCCCCGGGGGGGGTCGAACACTGAAGCTTTCTTT
D: TRBD1; size: .; J: TRBJ1-2; V: TRBV7-2; CDR3: CASSLSGHTGDGYTF; DNA: TGTGCCAGCAGCCTCAGCGGGCACACAGGGGATGGCTACACCTTC
D: .; size: few; J: TRBJ2-1; V: TRBV12-3/TRBV12-4; CDR3: CASSLERVLNEQFF; DNA: TGTGCCAGCAGTTTAGAACGGGTCTTAAATGAGCAGTTCTTC
D: TRBD2; size: few; J: TRBJ2-5; V: TRBV4-1; CDR3: CASSQRESGTRGETQYF; DNA: TGCGCCAGCAGCCAGAGAGAAAGCGGGACTAGGGGAGAGACCCAGTACTTC
D: .; size: .; J: TRBJ1-5; V: TRBV20-1; CDR3: CSATMGVEGNQPQHF; DNA: TGCAGTGCTACCATGGGGGTTGAAGGCAATCAGCCCCAGCATTTT
D: .; size: many; J: TRBJ1-6; V: TRBV9; CDR3: CASSVAYRETSPLHF; DNA: TGTGCCAGCAGCGTAGCGTACAGGGAGACTTCACCCCTCCACTTT
D: .; size: many; J: TRBJ1-1; V: TRBV6-5; CDR3: CASSRGAEAFF; DNA: TGCGCCAGCAGCCGAGGGGCTGAAGCTTTCTTT
D: TRBD1; size: once; J: TRBJ1-6; V: TRBV25-1; CDR3: CASSDSPGGANSPLHF; DNA: TGTGCCAGCAGTGACTCACCAGGGGGAGCGAATTCACCCCTCCACTTT
D: TRBD2; size: .; J: TRBJ2-2; V: TRBV2; CDR3: CASRTRLAGLNTGELFF; DNA: TGTGCCAGCCGAACCCGACTAGCGGGCCTGAACACCGGGGAGCTGTTTTTT
D: TRBD1; size: .; J: TRBJ1-2; V: TRBV18; CDR3: CASSPDRNGYTF; DNA: TGTGCCAGCTCACCGGACAGGAATGGCTACACCTTC
D: .; size: .; J: TRBJ1-6; V: TRBV20-1; CDR3: CSPRAYNSPLHF; DNA: TGCAGTCCCCGGGCCTATAATTCACCCCTCCACTTT
D: .; size: .; J: TRBJ2-1; V: TRBV5-1; CDR3: CASSLKAGDWNEQFF; DNA: TGCGCCAGCAGCTTGAAGGCAGGGGACTGGAATGAGCAGTTCTTC
D: TRBD1; size: few; J: TRBJ1-1; V: TRBV7-2; CDR3: CASSKTGYGGAFF; DNA: TGTGCCAGCAGCAAGACAGGGTATGGGGGAGCTTTCTTT
D: .; size: .; J: TRBJ2-2; V: TRBV7-3; CDR3: CASSLIRRNLTGELFF; DNA: TGTGCCAGCAGCTTAATACGTCGGAATCTCACCGGGGAGCTGTTTTTT
D: .; size: few; J: TRBJ1-6; V: TRBV10-2; CDR3: CASSQGNSPLHF; DNA: TGCGCCAGCAGTCAAGGGAATTCACCCCTCCACTTT
D: .; size: .; J: TRBJ1-2; V: TRBV9; CDR3: CASSLVGAPGYTF; DNA: TGTGCCAGCAGCCTGGTGGGCGCCCCCGGCTACACCTTC
D: .; size: few; J: TRBJ1-5; V: TRBV12-3/TRBV12-4; CDR3: CASSFGEEGQPQHF; DNA: TGTGCCAGCAGTTTCGGGGAAGAGGGGCAGCCCCAGCATTTT
D: .; size: .; J: TRBJ2-5; V: TRBV28; CDR3: CASMLAGREETQYF; DNA: TGTGCCAGCATGCTCGCGGGGCGGGAAGAGACCCAGTACTTC
D: .; size: few; J: TRBJ2-3; V: TRBV7-2; CDR3: CASSLGGHGTDTQYF; DNA: TGTGCCAGCAGCTTAGGGGGCCATGGCACAGATACGCAGTATTTT
D: .; size: few; J: TRBJ1-1; V: TRBV5-1; CDR3: CASSSGIGTNTEAFF; DNA: TGCGCCAGCAGCTCTGGGATTGGAACGAACACTGAAGCTTTCTTT
D: TRBD2; size: few; J: TRBJ2-1; V: TRBV5-1; CDR3: CASSGAGLVNHEQFF; DNA: TGCGCCAGCAGCGGCGCGGGACTAGTTAACCATGAGCAGTTCTTC
D: .; size: .; J: TRBJ1-6; V: TRBV11-2; CDR3: CASSLDFGTGPLHF; DNA: TGTGCCAGCAGCTTAGATTTCGGGACCGGACCCCTCCACTTT
D: .; size: .; J: TRBJ2-7; V: TRBV7-9; CDR3: CASSPDPKANYEQYF; DNA: TGTGCCAGCAGCCCAGACCCCAAAGCAAACTACGAGCAGTACTTC
D: .; size: .; J: TRBJ2-3; V: TRBV9; CDR3: CASSVGMADTQYF; DNA: TGTGCCAGCAGCGTAGGGATGGCAGATACGCAGTATTTT
D: .; size: .; J: TRBJ2-5; V: TRBV5-1; CDR3: CASSLADGGETQYF; DNA: TGCGCCAGCAGCTTGGCCGACGGGGGAGAGACCCAGTACTTC
D: .; size: medium-sized; J: TRBJ2-4; V: TRBV7-9; CDR3: CASSLRGAKNIQYF; DNA: TGTGCCAGCAGCTTAAGAGGGGCCAAAAACATTCAGTACTTC
D: .; size: many; J: TRBJ2-7; V: TRBV6-6; CDR3: CASSPQRKDEQYF; DNA: TGTGCCAGCAGCCCACAGAGAAAGGACGAGCAGTACTTC
D: TRBD2; size: few; J: TRBJ2-3; V: TRBV5-1; CDR3: CASSSGLAGGSGGDTQYF; DNA: TGCGCCAGCAGCTCCGGACTAGCGGGGGGCTCGGGGGGAGATACGCAGTATTTT
D: .; size: few; J: TRBJ2-1; V: TRBV7-3; CDR3: CASSLQTGNEQFF; DNA: TGTGCCAGCAGCTTACAAACGGGCAATGAGCAGTTCTTC
D: TRBD1; size: few; J: TRBJ2-7; V: TRBV6-2/TRBV6-3; CDR3: CASTGQGRHEQYF; DNA: TGTGCCAGCACCGGACAGGGACGTCACGAGCAGTACTTC
D: .; size: few; J: TRBJ2-5; V: TRBV3-1; CDR3: CASSFNSGQVAQYF; DNA: TGTGCCAGCAGCTTCAATAGCGGCCAGGTGGCCCAGTACTTC
D: .; size: .; J: TRBJ1-6; V: TRBV7-2; CDR3: CASSLDRHSNSPLHF; DNA: TGTGCCAGCAGCTTAGATCGACACAGCAATTCACCCCTCCACTTT
D: .; size: many; J: TRBJ2-3; V: TRBV7-2; CDR3: CASSLGATDTQYF; DNA: TGTGCCAGCAGCTTAGGTGCGACAGATACGCAGTATTTT
D: .; size: .; J: TRBJ1-1; V: TRBV9; CDR3: CASSVGHGGGTEAFF; DNA: TGTGCCAGCAGCGTAGGCCATGGGGGGGGCACTGAAGCTTTCTTT
D: .; size: .; J: TRBJ1-2; V: TRBV5-1; CDR3: CASSPNQGPYGYTF; DNA: TGCGCCAGCAGCCCAAATCAGGGACCCTATGGCTACACCTTC
D: .; size: many; J: TRBJ2-7; V: TRBV20-1; CDR3: CSASPGQSSYEQYF; DNA: TGCAGTGCTAGCCCGGGACAAAGCTCCTACGAGCAGTACTTC
D: .; size: few; J: TRBJ2-5; V: TRBV7-9; CDR3: CASSSRGLGEETQYF; DNA: TGTGCCAGCAGCTCGAGAGGTCTGGGGGAGGAGACCCAGTACTTC
D: TRBD2; size: few; J: TRBJ2-1; V: TRBV7-3; CDR3: CASSRTSGPDEQFF; DNA: TGTGCCAGCAGCAGGACTAGCGGTCCCGATGAGCAGTTCTTC
D: TRBD2; size: few; J: TRBJ2-1; V: TRBV27; CDR3: CASSFSWGGYNEQFF; DNA: TGTGCCAGCAGTTTCTCGTGGGGGGGATACAATGAGCAGTTCTTC
D: TRBD1; size: .; J: TRBJ2-1; V: TRBV7-3; CDR3: CASSLQGALDNEQFF; DNA: TGTGCCAGCAGCTTACAGGGGGCGCTCGACAATGAGCAGTTCTTC
D: .; size: few; J: TRBJ1-1; V: TRBV29-1; CDR3: CSVEKGNVVTEAFF; DNA: TGCAGCGTTGAAAAGGGGAATGTGGTGACTGAAGCTTTCTTT
D: .; size: few; J: TRBJ2-7; V: TRBV6-5; CDR3: CASSRRQPPYEQYF; DNA: TGTGCCAGCAGTCGTCGACAGCCCCCCTACGAGCAGTACTTC
D: .; size: few; J: TRBJ2-1; V: TRBV7-9; CDR3: CASSLDLALEQFF; DNA: TGTGCCAGCAGCTTAGACCTAGCTCTTGAGCAGTTCTTC
D: .; size: .; J: TRBJ2-7; V: TRBV4-1; CDR3: CASSLRGEQYF; DNA: TGCGCCAGCAGCCTACGGGGCGAGCAGTACTTC
D: .; size: .; J: TRBJ2-3; V: TRBV7-2; CDR3: CASSLLSVDTQYF; DNA: TGTGCCAGCAGCCTACTTTCCGTAGATACGCAGTATTTT
D: .; size: .; J: TRBJ1-1; V: TRBV9; CDR3: CASSVGSGTQNTEAFF; DNA: TGTGCCAGCAGCGTGGGGTCAGGGACACAGAACACTGAAGCTTTCTTT
D: .; size: few; J: TRBJ1-1; V: TRBV7-2; CDR3: CASSPPNGPNTEAFF; DNA: TGTGCCAGCAGCCCCCCTAATGGACCAAACACTGAAGCTTTCTTT
D: .; size: .; J: TRBJ1-4; V: TRBV6-5; CDR3: CASSYSGGEHEKLFF; DNA: TGTGCCAGCAGTTACTCCGGGGGGGAACATGAAAAACTGTTTTTT
D: .; size: few; J: TRBJ1-4; V: TRBV12-3/TRBV12-4; CDR3: CASSLVSQEKLFF; DNA: TGTGCCAGCAGCCTGGTCTCGCAGGAAAAACTGTTTTTT
D: .; size: few; J: TRBJ1-2; V: TRBV20-1; CDR3: CSVHANYGYTF; DNA: TGCAGTGTCCACGCTAACTATGGCTACACCTTC